Listed below are T cell receptor beta chains from one sample, sequenced in a study of T cells after yellow fever vaccination. TCRdb ran MiXCR on the 5' RACE reads and lists one entry per CDR3 protein. The sample lists around 500,000 distinct CDR3 sequences; 21% were seen once. The sequencing here drew on PBMCs, taken about 20 days after the first yellow fever vaccination. The source is a man between 18 and 29 years old who received the YFV17D yellow fever vaccine. Both conserved end residues are part of each CDR3. The D gene is left open where the match is weak. Size values are once, few and many counts, or a class for expanded clones, and some rows have none.

V	D	length	size	J	CDR3	DNA
TRBV6-2/TRBV6-3	.	17	.	TRBJ1-5	CASSSTFGKNSNQPQHF	TGTGCCAGCAGTTCTACATTTGGGAAGAATAGCAATCAGCCCCAGCATTTT
TRBV28	.	15	.	TRBJ2-5	CASSFLQDHQETQYF	TGTGCCAGCAGTTTCCTGCAGGACCACCAAGAGACCCAGTACTTC
TRBV4-3	.	14	.	TRBJ1-2	CASSQESGSYGYTF	TGCGCCAGCAGCCAAGAATCAGGGTCTTATGGCTACACCTTC
TRBV5-1	.	16	.	TRBJ2-3	CASSLAGSQGTDTQYF	TGCGCCAGCAGCTTGGCTGGAAGCCAAGGCACAGATACGCAGTATTTT
TRBV7-2	.	15	many	TRBJ2-5	CASSLGPAFQETQYF	TGTGCCAGCAGCTTAGGGCCAGCTTTTCAAGAGACCCAGTACTTC
TRBV28	.	12	few	TRBJ2-1	CASSLTDNEQFF	TGTGCCAGCAGTTTAACCGACAATGAGCAGTTCTTC
TRBV27	.	15	once	TRBJ1-4	CASSFGGVGTGKLFF	TGTGCCAGCAGTTTTGGAGGCGTGGGGACGGGAAAACTGTTTTTT
TRBV28	.	13	.	TRBJ1-5	CASVRGRNGPQHF	TGTGCCAGCGTGAGGGGGAGGAATGGCCCCCAGCATTTT
TRBV19	.	13	few	TRBJ1-1	CASSDTSNTEAFF	TGTGCCAGTAGCGACACCTCGAACACTGAAGCTTTCTTT
TRBV12-3/TRBV12-4	.	17	many	TRBJ2-1	CASRRGSRTESWNEQFF	TGTGCCAGCCGCCGAGGATCTCGGACGGAATCGTGGAATGAGCAGTTCTTC
TRBV7-6	TRBD2	15	.	TRBJ2-1	CASSLTSGGANEQFF	TGTGCCAGCAGCTTAACTAGCGGGGGGGCGAATGAGCAGTTCTTC
TRBV10-3	TRBD2	16	.	TRBJ2-3	CAISELAGGPGDTQYF	TGTGCCATCAGTGAGCTAGCGGGGGGCCCGGGAGATACGCAGTATTTT
TRBV4-1	.	15	few	TRBJ2-1	CASSQSTGTYNEQFF	TGCGCCAGCAGCCAGTCGACGGGGACTTACAATGAGCAGTTCTTC
TRBV3-1	.	13	few	TRBJ1-2	CASSQDWAWSYTF	TGTGCCAGCAGCCAAGATTGGGCCTGGAGCTACACCTTC
TRBV3-1	.	14	.	TRBJ2-5	CASNKRGPGETQYF	TGTGCCAGCAACAAACGGGGGCCCGGAGAGACCCAGTACTTC
TRBV10-3	TRBD2	21	few	TRBJ2-1	CAISEGAPGLAGKTPGGEQFF	TGTGCCATCAGTGAGGGAGCCCCGGGACTAGCGGGGAAGACCCCGGGTGGTGAGCAGTTCTTC
TRBV9	.	17	few	TRBJ1-4	CASSVSGTLTTNEKLFF	TGTGCCAGCAGCGTTTCCGGGACACTGACAACTAATGAAAAACTGTTTTTT
TRBV10-3	.	14	.	TRBJ1-4	CAISRDSFNEKLFF	TGTGCCATCAGCCGCGACAGTTTTAATGAAAAACTGTTTTTT
TRBV12-3/TRBV12-4	.	13	.	TRBJ2-3	CASSFGTIDTQYF	TGTGCCAGCAGTTTTGGGACAATAGATACGCAGTATTTT
TRBV20-1	TRBD2	14	.	TRBJ2-1	CSARNSGGRGEQFF	TGCAGTGCTAGAAATAGCGGGGGGCGGGGTGAGCAGTTCTTC
TRBV5-1	TRBD1	13	.	TRBJ2-7	CASTQGVSDEQYF	TGCGCCAGCACACAGGGGGTATCTGACGAGCAGTACTTC
TRBV7-9	.	15	.	TRBJ1-2	CASSSGDKPDYGYTF	TGTGCCAGCAGCTCCGGAGACAAGCCTGACTATGGCTACACCTTC
TRBV14	.	15	.	TRBJ1-1	CASSQDDGPYTEAFF	TGTGCCAGCAGCCAAGATGACGGCCCCTACACTGAAGCTTTCTTT
TRBV18	TRBD2	17	.	TRBJ2-7	CASSPPSRLAGNYEQYF	TGTGCCAGCTCACCACCGTCTCGGCTAGCGGGGAACTACGAGCAGTACTTC
TRBV5-1	.	14	.	TRBJ1-1	CASSLFSSDTEAFF	TGCGCCAGCAGCTTGTTCAGTAGCGATACTGAAGCTTTCTTT
TRBV12-3/TRBV12-4	TRBD1	11	.	TRBJ1-1	CASRMNRGAFF	TGTGCCAGCAGGATGAACAGGGGGGCTTTCTTT
TRBV29-1	.	12	few	TRBJ2-5	CSYRDAGETQYF	TGCAGCTACCGGGATGCGGGGGAGACCCAGTACTTC
TRBV11-2	.	15	.	TRBJ1-2	CASSLGLGGVSGYTF	TGTGCCAGCAGCTTAGGATTGGGGGGGGTGAGTGGCTACACCTTC
TRBV29-1	.	13	many	TRBJ2-2	CSGSLTGSGELFF	TGCAGCGGGTCCTTAACGGGGAGCGGGGAGCTGTTTTTT
TRBV5-1	.	12	.	TRBJ2-7	CASSADSYEQYF	TGCGCCAGCAGCGCCGACTCCTACGAGCAGTACTTC
TRBV6-1	TRBD1	15	.	TRBJ2-3	CASSPLGQGTDTQYF	TGTGCCAGCAGTCCCCTGGGACAGGGCACAGATACGCAGTATTTT
TRBV5-4	.	15	few	TRBJ1-1	CASSNQGRVGTEAFF	TGTGCCAGCAGCAACCAAGGAAGGGTTGGGACTGAAGCTTTCTTT
TRBV5-4	.	16	.	TRBJ2-3	CASSFKLGGITDTQYF	TGTGCCAGCAGCTTCAAACTGGGTGGGATCACAGATACGCAGTATTTT
TRBV6-5	.	12	few	TRBJ1-1	CASRYPGVPAFF	TGTGCCAGCAGATATCCAGGGGTCCCAGCTTTCTTT
TRBV5-1	.	19	many	TRBJ2-1	CASCPGKEFNFFSYNEQFF	TGCGCCAGCTGCCCCGGGAAGGAGTTTAATTTTTTCTCCTACAATGAGCAGTTCTTC
TRBV15	.	13	few	TRBJ2-2	CATSRDPPGELFF	TGTGCCACCAGCAGAGATCCCCCCGGGGAGCTGTTTTTT
TRBV9	.	17	few	TRBJ2-2	CASSAPPAAGNTGELFF	TGTGCCAGCAGCGCCCCCCCAGCGGCGGGGAACACCGGGGAGCTGTTTTTT
TRBV20-1	.	11	few	TRBJ2-3	CSARTPEALYF	TGCAGTGCCAGGACCCCGGAGGCTCTGTATTTT
TRBV6-1	TRBD1	17	.	TRBJ2-1	CASGDRGDSSGVNEQFF	TGTGCCAGCGGGGACAGGGGCGACAGTTCCGGAGTTAATGAGCAGTTCTTC
TRBV9	.	12	.	TRBJ2-3	CASSDLGDTQYF	TGTGCCAGCAGCGACCTTGGAGATACGCAGTATTTT
TRBV28	.	12	few	TRBJ2-2	CGGSTNTGELFF	TGTGGTGGCAGTACAAACACCGGGGAGCTGTTTTTT
TRBV9	TRBD2	16	.	TRBJ2-3	CASSEGLAASTDTQYF	TGTGCCAGCAGCGAGGGACTAGCGGCTAGCACAGATACGCAGTATTTT
TRBV9	.	15	few	TRBJ1-6	CASSGSGLYNSPLHF	TGTGCCAGCAGCGGGTCGGGCCTGTATAATTCACCCCTCCACTTT
TRBV5-1	.	15	.	TRBJ2-2	CASSRNRDNTGELFF	TGCGCCAGCAGCCGAAACCGGGACAACACCGGGGAGCTGTTTTTT
TRBV11-2	.	13	once	TRBJ1-3	CASSFGRTNTIYF	TGTGCCAGCAGCTTTGGGAGGACGAACACCATATATTTT
TRBV10-3	TRBD2	13	.	TRBJ2-3	CATARGGTDTQYF	TGTGCCACCGCGCGGGGGGGCACAGATACGCAGTATTTT
TRBV6-2/TRBV6-3	TRBD1	16	.	TRBJ2-3	CASKKTGTADRDTQYF	TGTGCCAGCAAAAAGACCGGGACAGCGGATCGGGATACGCAGTATTTT
TRBV27	TRBD1	14	.	TRBJ1-1	CASSFTQGGTEAFF	TGTGCCAGCAGTTTTACGCAGGGGGGCACTGAAGCTTTCTTT
TRBV7-2	TRBD1	15	.	TRBJ1-1	CASSLGQGIGTEAFF	TGTGCCAGCAGCTTGGGACAGGGAATTGGCACTGAAGCTTTCTTT
TRBV5-1	.	13	many	TRBJ1-2	CASSYGGNYGYTF	TGCGCCAGCAGCTACGGAGGGAACTATGGCTACACCTTC
TRBV27	TRBD1	17	.	TRBJ1-1	CASRERQGSLRNTEAFF	TGTGCCAGCAGGGAGAGACAGGGCTCTCTTAGGAACACTGAAGCTTTCTTT
TRBV4-1	.	12	.	TRBJ2-3	CASSKDTDTQYF	TGCGCCAGCAGCAAAGACACAGATACGCAGTATTTT
TRBV5-1	.	13	.	TRBJ1-1	CASSFDGITEAFF	TGCGCCAGCAGCTTTGACGGAATCACTGAAGCTTTCTTT
TRBV27	.	16	few	TRBJ2-2	CASRELGGLLPGELFF	TGTGCCAGCCGAGAGTTGGGGGGGCTCCTCCCCGGGGAGCTGTTTTTT
TRBV10-3	.	13	.	TRBJ2-2	CAIRRENTGELFF	TGTGCCATCAGGAGGGAGAACACCGGGGAGCTGTTTTTT
TRBV4-2	.	14	.	TRBJ1-1	CASSLPGKNTEAFF	TGTGCCAGCAGCCTACCGGGGAAGAACACTGAAGCTTTCTTT
TRBV28	.	13	.	TRBJ2-5	CASGGTAEETQYF	TGTGCCAGCGGGGGGACAGCCGAAGAGACCCAGTACTTC